By frequency, the clone carrying this TCR beta chain is medium-sized. Its antigen is undetermined. This sample is part of a study of T cell clusters in autoimmune cytopenias. Study information: A median of about 50,000 TRB reads per sample yielded a median around 2,500 distinct clonotypes.

TRB rearrangements were amplified by touch-down multiplex PCR with mixed TRB-A/B primers. Each CDR3 protein gets one entry in TCRdb, which reprocessed the multiplex PCR reads and gives no DNA. The listing records some 3,000 distinct CDR3 sequences. This CDR3 contains 15 residues. CDR1 and CDR2 from the germline V gene are LNHNV and YYDKDF (reference sequence). TRB amplification used approximately 250 ng of peripheral blood genomic DNA. Study observations and caveats: A dominant lymphoma-associated repertoire apparently masked the cluster-lack signature in secondary cytopenia versus chronic lymphocytic leukemia.

The source of this sequence is a human donor with an autoimmune cytopenia or autoimmune hepatitis (not recorded which). The sequencing input was peripheral blood. The chain uses TRBV15 and TRBJ1-1. The CDR3 protein is CATSRGQSLNTEAFF.